These 22 T cell receptor beta chains originate from one sample sequenced in a study of T cell clonality in common variable immunodeficiency. Profiling relied on immunoSEQ multiplex PCR, and the TCRdb table lists in-frame clones only, not all of them. The repertoire yields under 45,000 clones, none seen only once; the top ten contain about 1.3%. What was sequenced was peripheral blood mononuclear cells. The receptors come from a person aged 18 to 75 in good health.

This clone was detected ten times or more. The CDR3 end falls 3 residues outside the read, so it is completed with the germline J gene. V usage is TRBV13 and J usage is TRBJ2-5; the match to TRBD1 covers 12 bases. Germline values: CDR1 PRHDT, CDR2 FYEKMQ (reference sequence). The CDR3 covers 17 residues. The V segment lost 1 base and the J segment 3 bases; nucleotides outside the gene matches: 6. The part of the CDR3 DNA that was read is TGTGCCAGCAGCTTAGTTCGGGACAGGGGGCGCAAAGAGACC. Translated, it gives CASSLVRDRGRKET. In full, the CDR3 reads CASSLVRDRGRKETQYF.

This clone has just a few counts. The sequenced fragment ends 3 residues before the CDR3 boundary, so the rest is inferred from the germline J gene. The chain recombines TRBV5-4 with TRBJ2-7; maybe TRBD1 (6 bases). V lost 0 bases to trimming and J lost 4 bases, with 11 bases between them. The CDR3 is made up of 14 amino acids. CDR1 is SGHNT, CDR2 YYREEE, per germline (reference sequence). The sequenced CDR3 bases are TGTGCCAGCAGCTTGGACGGACAGCCGTACGAG. Translating gives CASSLDGQPYE. The whole CDR3 is CASSLDGQPYEQYF.

In this sample, this clone turned up many times. CDR3: CASSTLSGQHRYTF. The CDR3 bases that were read are TGTGCCAGCTCAACTCTGTCGGGACAGCATCGC. The gene calls are TRBV18 and TRBJ1-2, with 7 nucleotides matching TRBD1. Read sequence stops 3 residues before the CDR3 end, and the germline J gene provides the missing end. Per germline, CDR1 KGHSH and CDR2 LQKENI. This CDR3 is 14 amino acids long. The complete variable domain, with remaining parts taken from reference TRBV18 and TRBJ1-2, reads NAGVMQNPRHLVRRRGQEARLRCSPMKGHSHVYWYRQLPEEGLKFMVYLQKENIIDESGMPKERFSAEFPKEGPSILRIQQVVRGDSAAYFCASSTLSGQHRYTFGSGTRLTVV.

This clone occurred a few times. The CDR3 end falls 3 residues outside the read, so it is completed with the germline J gene. The chain carries TRBV20-1 and TRBJ2-3; D is possibly TRBD2 (6 bases). CDR1 is DFQATT, CDR2 SNEGSKA, per germline (reference sequence). This CDR3 is 14 amino acids long. Incomplete CDR3 DNA: TGCAGTGCTAGCCCCAGGCCCGGCGGGGAGACG. Residues: CSASPRPGGET. The whole CDR3 sequence reads CSASPRPGGETQYF.

This clone was seen repeatedly, ten times or more. The DNA ends 3 residues before the CDR3 does, and the rest of the CDR3 is filled in from the germline J gene. V usage is TRBV16 and J usage is TRBJ2-5; TRBD1 matches 8 bases. This CDR3 comprises 15 residues. The germline gives CDR1 KGHSY, CDR2 FQNENV. J gave up 1 base and V 4 bases, and 5 bases lay outside the gene matches. CDR3 DNA (partial): TGTGCCAGCAGCCTCAGGACAGGGACCCAAGAGACC. Its translation: CASSLRTGTQET. The entire CDR3 sequence reads CASSLRTGTQETQYF.

This clone was detected ten times or more. The read falls 3 residues short of the CDR3 end, and the missing part is taken from the germline J gene. The chain couples TRBV6-1 to TRBJ2-1; 8 nucleotides agree with TRBD2. The CDR3 contains 16 residues. Germline CDR1 is MNHNS and CDR2 is SASEGT. The V segment lost 3 bases and the J segment 4 bases; nucleotides outside the gene matches: 8. The CDR3 loop reads CASSERTSTGYNEQFF. Partial CDR3 DNA: TGTGCCAGCAGTGAGCGGACTAGCACAGGGTACAATGAG.

There are many counts of this clone. With the read ending 3 residues before the CDR3 end, the germline J gene is used to fill in that end. At the DNA level, this CDR3 is encoded by other sequences in the same sample as well. The V call is TRBV29-1, the J call TRBJ1-2; 7 bases match TRBD1. CDR1 SQVTM and CDR2 ANQGSEA come from the germline V gene. Trimming at V came to 5 bases and at J to 4 bases, leaving 16 bases not matched to a gene. The CDR3 is 16 amino acids. Partial CDR3 DNA: TGCAGCGTTCCCACCCCCGGGACAGCTCTTTCCTATGGC. Translating it yields CSVPTPGTALSYG. In full, the CDR3 reads CSVPTPGTALSYGYTF.

The sample holds many counts of this clone. The read falls 3 residues short of the CDR3 end, and the missing part is taken from the germline J gene. The chain joins TRBV2 to TRBJ1-4; D is unresolved. The CDR3 is 11 amino acids. V was trimmed by 4 bases and J by 8 bases, leaving 5 bases between them. Germline CDR1 SNHLY, CDR2 FYNNEI. Incomplete CDR3 DNA: TGTGCCAGCAGTGCCCCGGAAAAA. It yields the protein CASSAPEK. The full CDR3 protein reads CASSAPEKLFF. Based on the CDR3 plus reference TRBV2 and TRBJ1-4, the full variable domain is EPEVTQTPSHQVTQMGQEVILRCVPISNHLYFYWYRQILGQKVEFLVSFYNNEISEKSEIFDDQFSVERPDGSNFTLKIRSTKLEDSAMYFCASSAPEKLFFGSGTQLSVL.

There are many counts of this clone. The read falls 3 residues short of the CDR3 end, and the missing part is taken from the germline J gene. This chain joins TRBV11-2 and TRBJ2-1; 8 nucleotides match TRBD2. The CDR3 has 15 amino acids. Germline CDR1 and CDR2: SGHAT and FQNNGV. V dropped 4 bases and J dropped 4; count of bases not matched to a gene: 6. CDR3 DNA, as far as it was read: TGTGCCAGCAGCTCAATAGCGGGGTCTTACAATGAG. This codes for CASSSIAGSYNE. The full CDR3 sequence reads CASSSIAGSYNEQFF.

This clone occurred many times. With the read ending 3 residues before the CDR3 end, the germline J gene is used to fill in that end. The sample holds other DNA sequences that translate to the same CDR3. The chain carries TRBV28 and TRBJ2-5; no clear D gene. This CDR3 has 11 amino acids. Germline-derived CDR1 and CDR2 are MDHEN and SYDVKM. The V end lost 6 bases, the J end lost 4 bases, and 6 bases lay between the germline ends. The sequenced CDR3 bases are TGTGCCAGCAGATTGCGAGAGACC. Its translation: CASRLRET. The full CDR3 protein is CASRLRETQYF.

A few counts support this clone. The CDR3 end lies 3 residues beyond the end of the read and is filled in from the germline J gene. This chain connects TRBV7-9 to TRBJ2-7; 9 positions agree with TRBD1. Unmatched junction bases numbered 8, after V lost 3 bases and J lost 5 bases. Germline CDR1 and CDR2: SEHNR and FQNEAQ (reference sequence). This CDR3 has 15 amino acids. CDR3 in amino acids: CASSLSGTGSHEQYF. The CDR3 bases that were read are TGTGCCAGCAGCTTGTCCGGGACAGGGAGTCACGAG.

This clone was counted at least ten times. Sequencing ends 3 residues short of the CDR3 end; the germline J gene provides the rest. The chain carries TRBV7-8 and TRBJ1-3, with 7 bases that match TRBD1. From germline, CDR1 is SGHVS and CDR2 FQNEAQ. The CDR3 is 16 residues long. J was trimmed by 0 bases and V by 3 bases; bases with no gene match: 5. The part of the CDR3 DNA that was read is TGTGCCAGCAGCTTTGGGGACAGAGGCTCTGGAAACACC. Translated: CASSFGDRGSGNT. The entire CDR3 is CASSFGDRGSGNTIYF.

This clone was seen a handful of times. The read ends 3 residues early relative to the CDR3; the germline J gene fills the gap. V usage is TRBV7-9 and J usage is TRBJ2-6, with a possible D match to TRBD1 (5 bases). Germline V gives CDR1 SEHNR, CDR2 FQNEAQ (reference sequence). Trimming shortened V by 11 bases and J by 2 bases, and 16 bases separated the two germline ends. This CDR3 is built from 15 residues. The CDR3: CAYGLGATGANVLTF. The DNA read from the CDR3 is TGTGCCTACGGTTTAGGGGCCACTGGGGCCAACGTC.

This clone was detected ten times or more. The read stops 3 residues short of the end of the CDR3; the missing end is completed from the germline J gene. The chain links TRBV19 to TRBJ1-2; 9 nucleotides match TRBD1. The CDR3 sequence is 14 residues long. J gave up 6 bases and V 8 bases, and 10 bases lay outside the gene matches. Germline CDR1 is LNHDA and CDR2 is SQIVND (reference sequence). CDR3 DNA (partial): TGTGCCAGTCTTCCGGGACAGGGAAGGGATGGC. Translating it yields CASLPGQGRDG. The whole CDR3 region reads CASLPGQGRDGYTF.

This clone was observed a handful of times. The CDR3 is cut off 3 residues early in the read; its end comes from the germline J gene. This sequence joins TRBV7-3 and TRBJ2-7; 7 bases agree with TRBD1. The length of the CDR3 is 14 residues. Germline assignment: CDR1 SGHTA and CDR2 FQGTGA. V lost 4 bases, J lost 1 base, and 4 bases stayed unmatched. The CDR3 loop reads CASSSTGNSYEQYF. The CDR3 bases that were read are TGTGCCAGCAGCTCGACAGGGAATTCCTACGAG. The full variable domain, rest sourced from reference TRBV7-3 and TRBJ2-7, is GAGVSQTPSNKVTEKGKYVELRCDPISGHTALYWYRQSLGQGPEFLIYFQGTGAADDSGLPNDRFFAVRPEGSVSTLKIQRTERGDSAVYLCASSSTGNSYEQYFGPGTRLTVT.

This clone was observed many times. The observed sequence ends 3 residues before the CDR3 terminus, with the missing tail filled in from the germline J gene. The rearrangement links TRBV12-3 or TRBV12-4 to TRBJ1-2; unclear D gene. Trimming cost V 6 bases and J 7 bases, with 9 bases left between them. The CDR3 contains 11 residues. The CDR3 is CASSLRFGYTF. Incomplete CDR3 DNA: TGTGCCAGCAGCTTACGGTTTGGC.

This clone was recorded many times. Coverage ceases 3 residues before the CDR3 finishes, and the germline J gene fills in the end. This chain joins TRBV9 and TRBJ1-2; perhaps TRBD1 as D (5 bases). The germline gives CDR1 SGDLS, CDR2 YYNGEE. The CDR3 consists of 14 residues. V lost 4 bases to trimming and J lost 3 bases, with 13 bases between them. This CDR3 reads CASSSGLADYGYTF. The CDR3 DNA, read in part, is TGTGCCAGCAGCTCAGGGTTGGCGGACTATGGC. The whole variable domain, remainder taken from reference TRBV9 and TRBJ1-2, is DSGVTQTPKHLITATGQRVTLRCSPRSGDLSVYWYQQSLDQGLQFLIQYYNGEERAKGNILERFSAQQFPDLHSELNLSSLELGDSALYFCASSSGLADYGYTFGSGTRLTVV.

This clone was seen repeatedly, ten times or more. The read falls 3 residues short of the CDR3 end, and the missing part is taken from the germline J gene. This chain joins TRBV5-4 and TRBJ2-2; a weak D match, TRBD1 (5 bases). Germline CDR1 is SGHNT and CDR2 is YYREEE (reference sequence). CDR3 size: 16 residues. CDR3 DNA (partial): TGTGCCAGCAGCTTGTTAGGGGCTGGTGGGGCCAACGTG. Encoded protein: CASSLLGAGGANV. The entire CDR3 protein reads CASSLLGAGGANVLFF.

Ten or more counts support this clone. The read ends 3 residues shy of where the CDR3 ends; the end is completed using the germline J gene. The rearrangement links TRBV18 to TRBJ2-2; 8 nucleotides match TRBD1. Germline CDR1 KGHSH, CDR2 LQKENI. The CDR3 consists of 16 residues. Trimming at V came to 5 bases and at J to 2 bases, leaving 7 bases not matched to a gene. CDR3: CASSSGQGYNTGELFF. Incomplete CDR3 DNA: TGTGCCAGCTCAAGCGGACAGGGATATAACACCGGGGAG.

A few counts support this clone. The CDR3 is cut off 3 residues early in the read; its end comes from the germline J gene. The chain couples TRBV18 to TRBJ1-2, with a weak D call TRBD1 (5 bases). This CDR3 contains 18 residues. Germline V gives CDR1 KGHSH, CDR2 LQKENI. The CDR3 spells CASSLKRTSGGLMDDYTF. CDR3 DNA, as far as it was read: TGTGCCAGCTCGCTCAAACGGACTAGCGGGGGACTTATGGATGAC. The variable domain in full, completed from reference TRBV18 and TRBJ1-2, reads NAGVMQNPRHLVRRRGQEARLRCSPMKGHSHVYWYRQLPEEGLKFMVYLQKENIIDESGMPKERFSAEFPKEGPSILRIQQVVRGDSAAYFCASSLKRTSGGLMDDYTFGSGTRLTVV.

This clone occurred many times. The sequence runs out 3 residues before the end of the CDR3; the remainder is reconstructed from the germline J gene. The V and J genes are TRBV30 and TRBJ2-3, with unresolved D. The CDR3 contains 12 residues. Germline V gene sequence: CDR1 GTSNPN, CDR2 SVGIG (reference sequence). V shed 1 base and J shed 6 bases, with 8 bases lying between them. The CDR3 DNA, read in part, is TGTGCCTGGAGTGGCCAAGGGGATACG. This translates into CAWSGQGDT. The whole CDR3 sequence is CAWSGQGDTQYF. Filled out from reference TRBV30 and TRBJ2-3, the complete variable domain reads SQTIHQWPATLVQPVGSPLSLECTVEGTSNPNLYWYRQAAGRGLQLLFYSVGIGQISSEVPQNLSASRPQDRQFILSSKKLLLSDSGFYLCAWSGQGDTQYFGPGTRLTVL.

In this sample, this clone turned up many times. The CDR3 end lies 3 residues beyond the end of the read and is filled in from the germline J gene. This chain uses TRBV28 with TRBJ2-7, with D unresolved. The V gene lost 2 bases and the J gene lost 3 bases, with 17 bases spanning the gap. CDR1 MDHEN and CDR2 SYDVKM come from the germline V gene. The CDR3 spans 16 residues. The CDR3 bases that were read are TGTGCCAGCAGTTTAAGAGTTACATATAAAGTCTACGAG. Translation: CASSLRVTYKVYE. The whole CDR3 protein is CASSLRVTYKVYEQYF. Full variable domain (outside the CDR3, taken from reference TRBV28 and TRBJ2-7): DVKVTQSSRYLVKRTGEKVFLECVQDMDHENMFWYRQDPGLGLRLIYFSYDVKMKEKGDIPEGYSVSREKKERFSLILESASTNQTSMYLCASSLRVTYKVYEQYFGPGTRLTVT.